This TCR beta chain was profiled in a study of monozygotic twins with inflammatory bowel disease. The CDR3 spans 16 residues. Findings and limits, study-wide: Versus healthy twins, IBD patients showed fewer clonotypes shared with others, especially with disease activity.

With respect to this clonotype: No antigen is known for it.

Incorporation of UMIs carrying a 6-nucleotide sample barcode was performed by template switching. TCRdb re-analyzed the 5' RACE reads; it lists each CDR3 protein once, without DNA. This table lists about 210,000 distinct CDR3 sequences. The origin of this receptor is a human donor with ulcerative colitis or Crohn's disease, or a healthy co-twin of an affected twin (not recorded which). The chain links TRBV12-3 or TRBV12-4 to TRBJ2-7; with no DNA, the TCRdb D assignment of TRBD2 cannot be verified. What was sequenced was blood. CDR3 region: CASSFPGLAGNYEQYF.